This T cell receptor (beta chain) was captured in a study of CD8 T cells in ankylosing spondylitis. In making TCR beta libraries, quantitative 5'-RACE with molecular barcodes was used. Each CDR3 protein gets one entry after TCRdb re-called the 5' RACE reads with MiXCR. In the table there are 150,000 to 200,000 distinct CDR3 sequences, more than 9% of which are singletons. As concerns this clonotype: A junction boundary mismatches the germline segment, possibly from a read error.

The sample comprised blood, either unsorted or a sorted T cell fraction (not recorded which). This sequence was found in a male donor with ankylosing spondylitis or in good health (not recorded which).

The CDR3 DNA reads TGTACCAGCAGCCCTACGGGGGGAACCGGGGAGCTGTTTTTT. Its protein product is CTSSPTGGTGELFF. The chain joins TRBV5-6 to TRBJ2-2; TRBD2 matches 7 bases. Germline V gene lookup returns CDR1 SGHDT and CDR2 YYEEEE. This CDR3 has 14 amino acids.